Detailed here is one T cell receptor beta chain. This record belongs to a study of blood T cell repertoires in COVID-19. Study-level background: COVID-19 samples collected from the United States, Italy and Spain covered acute and convalescent phases.

This CDR3 region has 13 residues. V shed 7 bases and J shed 5 bases, with 14 bases lying between them. Germline CDR1 and CDR2: MNHEY and SMNVEV (reference sequence). Study processing details: Amplification of reference gene primers provided the estimated nucleated cell counts. Using immunoSEQ multiplex PCR, the repertoire was profiled, and TCRdb retains in-frame clones only, with some absent. That table is the source of V, J and clone size, and D and trimming were worked out from the DNA. Of about 30,000 clones listed, 90% are singletons. Input material: peripheral blood. The receptor comes from a man aged 55 to 70 with active or convalescent COVID-19. The chain couples TRBV27 to TRBJ1-2; D is unresolved. The CDR3 is CASKSYSTYGYTF. The DNA for the CDR3 is TGTGCCAGCAAATCCTACTCAACTTATGGCTACACCTTC.